The rows below give T cell receptor beta chains drawn from one sample of a study of radiation and T cells in renal cell carcinoma. The assay was immunoSEQ multiplex PCR, and TCRdb's table has in-frame clones only and misses some. The sample lists about 160,000 clones; less than 90% were seen once. The sample was blood, taken from a patient whose treatment included radiotherapy and nephrectomy. The receptors shown here come from a woman in her 70s with renal cell carcinoma. The CDR3 runs from the conserved cysteine through the conserved F or W. Fields, in order: V gene, CDR3 protein.

TRBV5-1,CASSLSDGVASKKLFF
TRBV7-2,CASSLDPAGATDTQYF
TRBV19,CASSIWGDAEAFF
TRBV2,CASRRTRDRGQSGANVLTF
TRBV11-1,CASSFGQGSYEQYF
TRBV21-1,CASSKAWDRGVLILRNIQYF
TRBV9,CASSQTLGGTAANYGYTF
TRBV7-2,CASSRGGGAPLHF
TRBV28,CASSVRTGARQPQHF
TRBV18,CASSSLVLRGSTDTQYF
TRBV25-1,CASSAGQRYGYTF
TRBV27,CASRPTADRRTDTQYF
TRBV5-4,CASNLPGEKGKTEAFF
TRBV28,CASTDGGGRYGYTF
TRBV2,CASSEGTDTQYF
TRBV4-1,CASSRLGQGTTNEKLFF
TRBV4-1,CASSRQGEGNSPLHF
TRBV14,CASSQVLGRYNEQFF
TRBV7-9,CASRGASGANVLTF
TRBV18,CASSIRDGKNIQYF
TRBV28,CASRRPNQPQHF
TRBV2,CASSRAGIGTDTQYF
TRBV30,CAGGQGAFGYTF
TRBV11-1,CASSPSHYEQYF
TRBV2,CASSDGQFSYNEQFF
TRBV7-5,CARSLARTAEAFF
TRBV7-9,CASSLSRGGARNNEQFF
TRBV2,CAGTSGTRGTGELFF
TRBV7-2,CASSLVVGTYGYTF
TRBV4-2,CASSQEGTDQPQHF
TRBV5-8,CASSLHRGLYNEQFF
TRBV5-6,CASSLITPPDEQYF
TRBV2,CASSGGWNTEAFF
TRBV30,CAWRIGTAPTDTQYF
TRBV30,CAWSTGQVPSEQYF
TRBV30,CAWRGAGTEAFF
TRBV29-1,CSATGVNGYTF
TRBV5-1,CASSLDRNTGELFF
TRBV5-4,CASSGGTVDNYGYTF
TRBV30,CAWNLGQGKTEAFF
TRBV6-1,CASNIGTASYQPQHF
TRBV6-5,CASSYGGTGNTIYF
TRBV7-9,CASSTDSSGNTIYF
TRBV5-1,CASSPSGRGSSGNTIYF
TRBV7-2,CASSLVSSGGRETQYF
TRBV5-6,CASSPTDGNEQFF
TRBV7-9,CASGESGRCTF
TRBV19,CASSKTPNTEAFF
TRBV19,CASRTSGGRNTGELFF
TRBV25-1,CASSEALWGGNTIYF
TRBV2,CASSPQGGSPLHF
TRBV30,CAWSKGMNTEAFF
TRBV2,CASSEALLGRNEKLFF
TRBV6-1,CASGVSGDNQPQHF
TRBV5-1,CASSLAPIGEQYF
TRBV9,CASSVAGGGNSPLHF
TRBV6-4,CASSASGGTNTGELFF